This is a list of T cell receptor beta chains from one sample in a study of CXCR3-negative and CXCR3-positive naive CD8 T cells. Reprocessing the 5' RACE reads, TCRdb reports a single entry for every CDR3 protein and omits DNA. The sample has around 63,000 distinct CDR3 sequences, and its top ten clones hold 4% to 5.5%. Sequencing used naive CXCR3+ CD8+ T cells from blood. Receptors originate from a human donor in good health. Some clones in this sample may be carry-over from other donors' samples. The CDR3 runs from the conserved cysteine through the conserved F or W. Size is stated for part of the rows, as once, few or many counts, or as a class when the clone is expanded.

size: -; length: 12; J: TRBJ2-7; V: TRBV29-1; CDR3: CSAMTGAYEQYF
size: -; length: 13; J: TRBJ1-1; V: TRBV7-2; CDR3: CASSPEVGTEAFF
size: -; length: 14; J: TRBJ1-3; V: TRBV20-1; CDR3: CSARDRRSGNTIYF
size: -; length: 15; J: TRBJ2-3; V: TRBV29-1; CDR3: CSVDGEQGSPDTQYF
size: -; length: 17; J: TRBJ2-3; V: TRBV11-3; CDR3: CASSFFGSSGPTDTQYF
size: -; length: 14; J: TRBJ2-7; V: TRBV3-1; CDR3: CASSESGAPYEQYF
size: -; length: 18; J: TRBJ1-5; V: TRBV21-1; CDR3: CASSGVVAKQYSNQPQHF
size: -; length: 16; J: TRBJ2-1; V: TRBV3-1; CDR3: CPSSHGSSPSDGEQFF
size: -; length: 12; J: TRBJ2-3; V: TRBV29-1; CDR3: CSVDDSTDTQYF
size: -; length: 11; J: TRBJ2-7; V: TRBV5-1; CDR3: CATSGGYEQYF
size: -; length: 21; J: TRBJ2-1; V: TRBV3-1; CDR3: CASSQAPGLAGGTITYNEQFF
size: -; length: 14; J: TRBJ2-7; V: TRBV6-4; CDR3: CASGRQGAVYEQYF
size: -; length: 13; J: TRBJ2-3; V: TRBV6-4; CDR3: CGSSDLITDTQYF
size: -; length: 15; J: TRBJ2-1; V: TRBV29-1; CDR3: CSVEDGVLSYNEQFF
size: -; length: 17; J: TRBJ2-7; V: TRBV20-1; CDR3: CSARISLAGSSTYEQYF
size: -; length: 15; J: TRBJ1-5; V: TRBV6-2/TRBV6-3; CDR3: CASSKQDNRNQPQHF
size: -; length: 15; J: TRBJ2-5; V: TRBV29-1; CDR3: CSVDPSGRARETQYF
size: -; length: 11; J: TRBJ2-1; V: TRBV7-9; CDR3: CASSPQNEQFF
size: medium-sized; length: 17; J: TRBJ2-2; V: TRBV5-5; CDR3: CASNPGWGREDTGELFF
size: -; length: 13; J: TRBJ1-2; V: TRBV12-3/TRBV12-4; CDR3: CASSLGDLYGYTF
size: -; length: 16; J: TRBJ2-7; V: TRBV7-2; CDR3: CASTPGVHGTPYEQYF
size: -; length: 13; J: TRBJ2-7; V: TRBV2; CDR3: CASTGTDTYEQYF
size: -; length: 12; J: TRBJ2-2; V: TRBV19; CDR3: CASSTRPGELFF
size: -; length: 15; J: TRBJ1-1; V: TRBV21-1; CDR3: CASSNSYGRGVEAFF
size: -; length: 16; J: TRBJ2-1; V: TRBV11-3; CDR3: CASSLDQSSSYNEQFF
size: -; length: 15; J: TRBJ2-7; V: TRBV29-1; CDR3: CSVEDGTGESGEQYF
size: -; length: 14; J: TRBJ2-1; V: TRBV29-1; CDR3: CSLDPPGGYNEQFF
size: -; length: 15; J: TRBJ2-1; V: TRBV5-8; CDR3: CASSRRDGSYNEQFF
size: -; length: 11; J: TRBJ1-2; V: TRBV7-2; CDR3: CASSGYYGYTF
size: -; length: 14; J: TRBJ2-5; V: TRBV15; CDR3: CATSRDYEQETQYF
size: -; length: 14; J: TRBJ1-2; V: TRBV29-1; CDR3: CSAAGQGNNYGYTF
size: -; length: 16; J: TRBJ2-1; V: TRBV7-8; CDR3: CASSLEDRGSVNEQFF
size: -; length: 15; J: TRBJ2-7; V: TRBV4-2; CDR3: CASSPDRDSSYEQYF
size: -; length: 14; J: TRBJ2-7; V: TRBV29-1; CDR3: CSVEGRPDRREQYF
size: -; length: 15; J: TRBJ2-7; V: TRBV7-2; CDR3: CASSRGGGDGYEQYF
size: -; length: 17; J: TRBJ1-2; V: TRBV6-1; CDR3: CASSEALGTPDSYGYTF
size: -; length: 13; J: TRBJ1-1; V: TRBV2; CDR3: CASATGGNTEAFF
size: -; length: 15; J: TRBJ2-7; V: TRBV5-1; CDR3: CASSDGTGVTDEQYF
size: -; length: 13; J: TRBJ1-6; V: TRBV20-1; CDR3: CSARGKEYSPLHF
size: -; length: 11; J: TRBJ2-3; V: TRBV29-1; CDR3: CSVVGIDTQYF
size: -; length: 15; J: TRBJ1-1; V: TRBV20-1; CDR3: CSARGTGGLDTEAFF